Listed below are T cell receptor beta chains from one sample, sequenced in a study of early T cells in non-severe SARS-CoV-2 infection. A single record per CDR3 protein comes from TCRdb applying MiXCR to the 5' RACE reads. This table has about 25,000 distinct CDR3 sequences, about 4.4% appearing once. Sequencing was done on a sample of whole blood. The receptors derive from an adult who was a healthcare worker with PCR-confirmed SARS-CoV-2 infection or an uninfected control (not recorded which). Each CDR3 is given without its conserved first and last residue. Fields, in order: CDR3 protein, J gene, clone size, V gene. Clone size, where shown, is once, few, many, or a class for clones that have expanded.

ASSPTQTAWDTQY	TRBJ2-3	few	TRBV18
ASNLRGPLWDTQY	TRBJ2-3	medium-sized	TRBV12-3/TRBV12-4
ASSMGDNTGELF	TRBJ2-2	many	TRBV19
ASVPSANTEAF	TRBJ1-1	many	TRBV6-6
ASSLYGDNEQF	TRBJ2-1	many	TRBV7-9
ASSEGRGNTDTQY	TRBJ2-3	.	TRBV2
ASSREEQDHISYEQY	TRBJ2-7	many	TRBV7-2
ASSVGLDPSYEQY	TRBJ2-7	.	TRBV9
ASSLAGRTNTEAF	TRBJ1-1	.	TRBV5-1
ASSLSGVNYEQY	TRBJ2-7	medium-sized	TRBV7-9
ASTRQGLTQIQETQY	TRBJ2-5	few	TRBV9
ASSPSPGVETQY	TRBJ2-5	many	TRBV12-3/TRBV12-4
ASSPPSGGPDEQF	TRBJ2-1	many	TRBV5-1
SARDSDRGRDNEQF	TRBJ2-1	.	TRBV20-1
ASSQGQGEPRRSEAF	TRBJ1-1	.	TRBV4-2
ASSPLDGYNEKLF	TRBJ1-4	.	TRBV19
ASSFYGNYGYT	TRBJ1-2	many	TRBV12-3/TRBV12-4
ASATAGAKWETQY	TRBJ2-5	.	TRBV7-2
SAQGQGDGGYT	TRBJ1-2	many	TRBV29-1
ASSFVQGGREQY	TRBJ2-7	many	TRBV27
ASSLAQGTGELF	TRBJ2-2	.	TRBV5-1
ATDRGGSYEQY	TRBJ2-7	many	TRBV6-1
ASSLPSSYEQY	TRBJ2-7	.	TRBV5-8
ASSVGQVNYGYT	TRBJ1-2	few	TRBV2
SVGQAQFLQETQY	TRBJ2-5	many	TRBV29-1
ASSLGQPSSYEQY	TRBJ2-7	few	TRBV7-2
ASSHRILGVRVTDTQY	TRBJ2-3	many	TRBV4-1
ARSLRGRVNTEAF	TRBJ1-1	few	TRBV5-3
ASSQGLAGSYEQY	TRBJ2-7	.	TRBV3-1
ASSLETSGGYTDTQY	TRBJ2-3	many	TRBV11-2
SARVRGQRNTEAF	TRBJ1-1	.	TRBV20-1
ASSLEGWNTEAF	TRBJ1-1	many	TRBV6-1
ASRPNRGIYEQY	TRBJ2-7	many	TRBV6-2/TRBV6-3
ASSPFGRSQETQY	TRBJ2-5	many	TRBV7-6
ASTPHSHEDEQY	TRBJ2-7	few	TRBV6-6
ASSRNSYNSPLH	TRBJ1-6	many	TRBV18
SARGVRKDTGELF	TRBJ2-2	many	TRBV20-1
SVFRVAGNTGELF	TRBJ2-2	many	TRBV29-1
ASSPSGGRATEAF	TRBJ1-1	.	TRBV18
ASSPGQVNSPLH	TRBJ1-6	many	TRBV5-1
ASSEVARSRNTIY	TRBJ1-3	many	TRBV6-1
ASSFRGATDTQY	TRBJ2-3	many	TRBV7-9
ASREGRSSYNEQF	TRBJ2-1	.	TRBV28
ASSLQTGVTEAF	TRBJ1-1	.	TRBV7-3
SARPGPMNTEAF	TRBJ1-1	many	TRBV20-1
ASRGGGRSSYNEQF	TRBJ2-1	many	TRBV5-1
ASSPLPLAGVYNEQF	TRBJ2-1	.	TRBV12-3/TRBV12-4